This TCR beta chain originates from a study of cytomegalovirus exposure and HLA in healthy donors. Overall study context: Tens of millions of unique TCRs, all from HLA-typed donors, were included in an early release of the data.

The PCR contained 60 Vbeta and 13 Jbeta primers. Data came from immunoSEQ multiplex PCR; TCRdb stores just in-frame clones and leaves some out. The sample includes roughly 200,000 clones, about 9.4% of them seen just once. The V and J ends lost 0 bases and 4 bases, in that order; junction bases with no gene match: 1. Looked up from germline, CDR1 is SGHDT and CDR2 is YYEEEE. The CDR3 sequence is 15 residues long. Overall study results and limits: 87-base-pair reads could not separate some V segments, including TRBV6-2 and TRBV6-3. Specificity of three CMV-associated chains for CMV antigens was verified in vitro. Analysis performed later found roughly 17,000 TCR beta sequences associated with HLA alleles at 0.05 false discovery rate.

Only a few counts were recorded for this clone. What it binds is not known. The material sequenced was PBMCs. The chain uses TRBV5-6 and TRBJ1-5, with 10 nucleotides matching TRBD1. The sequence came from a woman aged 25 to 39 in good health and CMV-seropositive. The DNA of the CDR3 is TGTGCCAGCAGCTTGGGGACAGGGGGAAATCAGCCCCAGCATTTT. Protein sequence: CASSLGTGGNQPQHF.